This record looks at one T cell receptor beta chain sequence and its context. This record comes from a study of blood T cell repertoires in COVID-19. Using immunoSEQ multiplex PCR, the repertoire was profiled, and TCRdb retains in-frame clones only, with some absent. Counted here are 350,000 or so clones, roughly 87% occurring once; the ten biggest clones make up less than 5%. The germline V gene encodes CDR1 SGHRS and CDR2 YFSETQ. The length of the CDR3 is 16 residues. The germline V and J ends were trimmed by 0 bases and 2 bases, with 11 bases remaining between them. The sequencing sample was made of peripheral blood. This rearrangement joins TRBV5-1 to TRBJ1-4; D is unclear. This TCR came from a woman in her fifties or sixties with COVID-19, enrolled during active disease. The DNA for the CDR3 is TGCGCCAGCAGCTTGGCCGAGGGTCGGACTAATGAAAAACTGTTTTTT. Protein sequence: CASSLAEGRTNEKLFF.